The 6 T cell receptor beta chains reported below all come from one sample, sequenced in a study of blood T cell repertoires in COVID-19. Clones were sequenced by immunoSEQ multiplex PCR, and TCRdb holds only the in-frame ones, with some missing. Altogether over 140,000 clones are present, about 82% being singletons, with the ten largest covering 3.5% to 5.5%. The sample taken for sequencing was peripheral blood. These receptors all come from a woman of 80 years or more with active or convalescent COVID-19.

Comments on this clone: A junction boundary mismatches the germline segment, possibly from a read error. The gene calls are TRBV5-1 and TRBJ1-1; D unclear. The CDR3 consists of 11 residues. CDR1 and CDR2 from the germline V gene are SGHRS and YFSETQ. The CDR3 region is CASSLAGEPFF. CDR3 sequence (DNA): TGCGCCAGCAGCTTGGCCGGTGAACCTTTCTTT.

This clone was observed a few times. The chain has TRBV28 and TRBJ2-7, with D tentatively TRBD1 (6 bases). The germline V gene encodes CDR1 MDHEN and CDR2 SYDVKM. The germline V and J ends were trimmed by 6 bases and 6 bases, with 18 bases remaining between them. The CDR3 covers 14 residues. The CDR3 here is CASSPDMRGTEQYF. CDR3 nucleotides: TGTGCCAGCAGCCCCGACATGAGGGGGACCGAGCAGTACTTC. Drawing the rest from reference TRBV28 and TRBJ2-7, the complete variable domain is DVKVTQSSRYLVKRTGEKVFLECVQDMDHENMFWYRQDPGLGLRLIYFSYDVKMKEKGDIPEGYSVSREKKERFSLILESASTNQTSMYLCASSPDMRGTEQYFGPGTRLTVT.

The V gene is TRBV19, the J gene TRBJ2-7; 15 bases align to TRBD2. Germline V gene data show CDR1 as LNHDA and CDR2 as SQIVND (reference sequence). Trimming removed 6 bases from V and 5 bases from J; junction bases left unmatched: 11. The CDR3 covers 17 residues. The CDR3 DNA reads as TGTGCCAGTAGCGGGACTAGCGGGGGGCCGGGATTCCACGAGCAGTACTTC. As protein: CASSGTSGGPGFHEQYF.

The chain employs TRBV5-1 and TRBJ2-7, with 10 bases aligning to TRBD1. The CDR3 extends over 16 amino acids. V gave up 0 bases and J gave up 4 bases; unmatched junction bases: 7. Per the germline V gene, CDR1 is SGHRS and CDR2 is YFSETQ. The DNA of the CDR3 is TGCGCCAGCAGCTTGGGACAGGGGGCGTTTTCGTACGAGCAGTACTTC. Amino acids: CASSLGQGAFSYEQYF.

The V and J genes are TRBV2 and TRBJ1-2, with 7 bases that match TRBD1. Losses at the gene ends were 1 base for V and 3 bases for J; bases not matched to a gene: 5. The CDR3 spans 15 residues. Germline lookup yields CDR1 SNHLY and CDR2 FYNNEI. Here the CDR3 reads CASSEGTGAHYGYTF. The CDR3 DNA sequence: TGTGCCAGCAGTGAAGGAACAGGGGCTCACTATGGCTACACCTTC.

The rearrangement links TRBV2 to TRBJ1-3, with D hard to call. CDR1 SNHLY and CDR2 FYNNEI come from the germline V gene. This CDR3 comprises 10 residues. Trimming took off 5 bases at V and 9 bases at J, with 5 bases between the two ends. Written as DNA, the CDR3 is TGTGCCAGCAGTTATAGCACCATATATTTT. As protein: CASSYSTIYF. The whole variable domain, remainder taken from reference TRBV2 and TRBJ1-3, is EPEVTQTPSHQVTQMGQEVILRCVPISNHLYFYWYRQILGQKVEFLVSFYNNEISEKSEIFDDQFSVERPDGSNFTLKIRSTKLEDSAMYFCASSYSTIYFGEGSWLTVV.